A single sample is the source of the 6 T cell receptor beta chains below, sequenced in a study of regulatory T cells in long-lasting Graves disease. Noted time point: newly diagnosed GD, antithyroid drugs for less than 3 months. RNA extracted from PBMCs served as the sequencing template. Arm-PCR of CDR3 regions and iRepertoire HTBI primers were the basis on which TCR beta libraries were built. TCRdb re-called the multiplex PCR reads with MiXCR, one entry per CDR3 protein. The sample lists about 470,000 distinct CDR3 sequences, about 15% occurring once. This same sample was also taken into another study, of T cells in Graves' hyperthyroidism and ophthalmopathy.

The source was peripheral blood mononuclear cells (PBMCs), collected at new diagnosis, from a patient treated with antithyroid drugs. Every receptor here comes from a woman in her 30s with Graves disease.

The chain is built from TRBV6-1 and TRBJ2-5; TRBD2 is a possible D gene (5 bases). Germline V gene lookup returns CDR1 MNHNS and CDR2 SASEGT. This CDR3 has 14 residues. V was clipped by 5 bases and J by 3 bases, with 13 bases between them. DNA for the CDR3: TGTGCCAGCAGTCTGTTCAGGCGGGAAGAGACCCAGTACTTC. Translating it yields CASSLFRREETQYF.

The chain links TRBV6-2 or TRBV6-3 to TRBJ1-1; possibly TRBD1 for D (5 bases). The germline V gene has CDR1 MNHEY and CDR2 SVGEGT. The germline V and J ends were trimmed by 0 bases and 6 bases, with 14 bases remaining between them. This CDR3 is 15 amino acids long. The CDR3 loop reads CASSYSKVGGAEAFF. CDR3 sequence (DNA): TGTGCCAGCAGTTACTCGAAGGTGGGGGGGGCTGAAGCTTTCTTT.

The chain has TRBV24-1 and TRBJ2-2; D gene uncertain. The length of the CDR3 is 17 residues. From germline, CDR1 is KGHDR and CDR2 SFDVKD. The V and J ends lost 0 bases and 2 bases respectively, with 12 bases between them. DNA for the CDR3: TGTGCCACCAGTGATTTGTACGGCTTGGGTAACACCGGGGAGCTGTTTTTT. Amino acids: CATSDLYGLGNTGELFF.

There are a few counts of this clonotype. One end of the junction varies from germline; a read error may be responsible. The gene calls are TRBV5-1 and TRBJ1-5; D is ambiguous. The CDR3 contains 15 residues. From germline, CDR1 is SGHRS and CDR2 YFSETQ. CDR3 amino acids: CASSLWPESSQPQHF. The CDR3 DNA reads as TGTGCCAGCAGCTTGTGGCCCGAATCGAGTCAGCCCCAGCATTTT.

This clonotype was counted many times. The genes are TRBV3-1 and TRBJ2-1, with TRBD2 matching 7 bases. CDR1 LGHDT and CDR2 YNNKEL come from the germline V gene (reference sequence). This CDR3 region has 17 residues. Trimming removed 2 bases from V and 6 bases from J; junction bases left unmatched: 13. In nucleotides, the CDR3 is TGTGCCAGCAGCCAACCAGGGAGAAGCGGGGCAACCAATGAGCAGTTCTTC. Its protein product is CASSQPGRSGATNEQFF.

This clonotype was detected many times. The CDR3 bases are TGCAGCGTTCAGCCGGGGAACCACGAGCAGTACTTC. Protein product: CSVQPGNHEQYF. The V and J genes are TRBV29-1 and TRBJ2-7, with D tentatively TRBD2 (5 bases). CDR3 length: 12 amino acids. Germline lookup yields CDR1 SQVTM and CDR2 ANQGSEA. V was clipped by 5 bases and J by 5 bases, with 13 bases between them.